The 11 T cell receptor beta chains listed next were all sequenced from one sample in a study of blood T cells in healthy people across ages. Then a second PCR, running about 6 to 11 cycles, was carried out with a sample-barcoded 5' primer and a J-beta primer mix. A single record per CDR3 protein comes from TCRdb applying MiXCR to the 5' RACE reads. The sample consists of about 1.8 million distinct CDR3 sequences, around 50% of them appearing once. Sample: blood. The receptor source for this set is a woman aged 40 to 55 in good health.

This clonotype turned up a few times. The J gene is TRBJ2-5, the V gene TRBV2; 7 bases agree with TRBD2. V lost 6 bases and J lost 4; bases outside the gene matches: 8. Germline V gene data show CDR1 as SNHLY and CDR2 as FYNNEI. The CDR3 length is 14 residues. CDR3 sequence (DNA): TGTGCCAGCAGAGCCACTAGCGTCGGAGAGACCCAGTACTTC. Amino acids: CASRATSVGETQYF.

The CDR3 loop reads CASSPMVASGANVLTF. In DNA, the CDR3 is TGTGCCAGCTCACCAATGGTAGCCTCTGGGGCCAACGTCCTGACTTTC. V and J are TRBV18 and TRBJ2-6; D is ambiguous. The CDR3 is 16 amino acids. Between the trimmed V and J ends, which lost 2 bases and 0 bases, there was a span of 8 bases. Germline CDR1 and CDR2: KGHSH and LQKENI.

The table lists this clonotype with a few counts. This CDR3 reads CASSRIGTGGGTDTQYF. CDR3 nucleotide sequence: TGTGCCAGCAGTCGCATCGGGACAGGGGGCGGAACAGATACGCAGTATTTT. The chain joins TRBV6-6 to TRBJ2-3, with TRBD1 identical over 12 bases. Germline V lookup: CDR1 MNHNY, CDR2 SVGAGI (reference sequence). The junction had 9 bases not matched to a gene; V was cut back by 5 bases and J by 3 bases. There are 17 residues in the CDR3.

This clonotype was counted only a few times. The chain carries TRBV24-1 and TRBJ2-3; tentatively, D is TRBD1 or TRBD2 (5 bases each). The V gene lost 8 bases and the J gene lost 2 bases, with 10 bases spanning the gap. Germline V gene lookup returns CDR1 KGHDR and CDR2 SFDVKD. CDR3 size: 13 residues. The CDR3 sequence: CATKGRSTDTQYF. The CDR3 nucleotides read TGTGCCACCAAGGGACGGTCCACAGATACGCAGTATTTT.

This chain links TRBV12-3 or TRBV12-4 with TRBJ1-4, with D uncertain. The length of the CDR3 is 16 residues. V dropped 6 bases and J dropped 0 bases, with 14 bases sitting between them. As DNA, the CDR3 is TGTGCCAGCAGCCGACACTTTCCCGCAACTAATGAAAAACTGTTTTTT. It encodes CASSRHFPATNEKLFF.

The genes are TRBV5-1 and TRBJ2-5; unclear D gene. The V end was cut by 4 bases, the J end by 2 bases, with 12 bases between. The CDR3 length is 14 residues. Looked up from germline, CDR1 is SGHRS and CDR2 is YFSETQ. CDR3 nucleotides: TGCGCCAGCAGCATAAGGGCTGAACAAGAGACCCAGTACTTC. This sequence encodes CASSIRAEQETQYF.

This clonotype was seen a handful of times. The chain is built from TRBV11-2 and TRBJ2-7; D remains ambiguous. Trimming left V 2 bases short and J 3 bases short, with 11 bases between. CDR3 length equals 14 residues. Germline CDR1 is SGHAT and CDR2 is FQNNGV. CDR3 in amino acids: CASSLNQNLYEQYF. The CDR3 nucleotides are TGTGCCAGCAGCTTAAACCAGAACCTCTACGAGCAGTACTTC.

The rearrangement uses TRBV20-1 and TRBJ1-2; D is perhaps TRBD1 (5 bases). CDR1 and CDR2 (germline): DFQATT, SNEGSKA (reference sequence). Between the trimmed V and J ends, which lost 4 bases and 8 bases, there was a span of 11 bases. The CDR3 is 11 residues long. In DNA form, the CDR3 reads TGCAGTGCTACGGGGGATTGGGGCTACACCTTC. It is translated as CSATGDWGYTF.

V gene TRBV6-1 combines with J gene TRBJ2-1, with 10 bases fitting TRBD2. Germline loops: CDR1 MNHNS, CDR2 SASEGT. The CDR3 length is 16 residues. J gave up 7 bases and V 4 bases, and 10 bases lay outside the gene matches. CDR3 residues: CASSVAGGGLGNEQFF. As DNA, the CDR3 is TGTGCCAGCAGTGTAGCGGGGGGAGGTCTGGGGAATGAGCAGTTCTTC.

This chain uses TRBV10-3 with TRBJ2-2; possibly TRBD1 for D (6 bases). Trimming cost V 6 bases and J 6 bases, with 17 bases left between them. CDR1 and CDR2 from the germline V gene are ENHRY and SYGVKD. The CDR3 has 15 amino acids. Here the CDR3 reads CAIRSGAGDPGELFF. The CDR3 DNA reads as TGTGCCATCAGGTCCGGGGCAGGGGATCCCGGGGAGCTGTTTTTT.

On this clonotype: One end of the junction varies from germline; a read error may be responsible. V is TRBV11-2 and J is TRBJ1-2, with TRBD1 matching 7 bases. This CDR3 is built from 15 residues. Germline assignment: CDR1 SGHAT and CDR2 FQNNGV. The CDR3 DNA follows: TGTGCCAGTAGCTTTAGAGGACGACAGGGCGATGGCTACACCTTC. The encoded protein is CASSFRGRQGDGYTF.